Sequencing of this T cell receptor beta chain was carried out in a study of T cells in Graves' hyperthyroidism and ophthalmopathy. At least ten counts were recorded for this clonotype. Amplification yielded TCR beta CDR3 regions, with RNA transcripts as the source. First-round RT-PCR with HTBI primers amplified the TCR CDR3 region. TCRdb independently ran MiXCR on the multiplex PCR reads; one entry per CDR3 protein. The sample shows hundreds of thousands of distinct CDR3 sequences, over 35% of them seen only once. Sequencing was carried out using blood. The TCR sequence derives from a man aged 18 to 29 with Graves' hyperthyroidism.

The CDR3 is CASTQGRETQYF. The CDR3 nucleotides are TGTGCCAGCACCCAGGGGCGGGAGACCCAGTACTTC. The chain employs TRBV7-2 and TRBJ2-5, with D maybe TRBD1 (6 bases). V lost 7 bases, J lost 5 bases, and 11 bases lay in between. This CDR3 is built from 12 residues. CDR1 is SGHTA, CDR2 FQGNSA, per germline. The variable domain in full, with the rest retrieved from reference TRBV7-2 and TRBJ2-5, is GAGVSQSPSNKVTEKGKDVELRCDPISGHTALYWYRQSLGQGLEFLIYFQGNSAPDKSGLPSDRFSAERTGGSVSTLTIQRTQQEDSAVYLCASTQGRETQYFGPGTRLLVL.